This TCR beta chain was found in a study of T cells in Graves' hyperthyroidism and ophthalmopathy. This clonotype was seen at least ten times. V was clipped by 6 bases and J by 0 bases, with 5 bases between them. Germline V CDR1 and CDR2: SGHVS, FQNEAQ. CDR3 length: 12 residues. When hyperthyroidism was first diagnosed, the blood sample was taken, preceding any ophthalmopathy symptoms. Researchers amplified the TCR beta CDR3 regions from RNA transcripts. The primer set for the first-round RT-PCR of the TCR CDR3 was HTBI. TCRdb re-called the multiplex PCR reads with MiXCR, one entry per CDR3 protein. Of approximately 370,000 distinct CDR3 sequences in the sample, approximately 17% were seen once.

The sequencing input was blood. The TCR comes from a woman in her twenties or thirties with Graves' hyperthyroidism that later progressed to Graves' ophthalmopathy. This rearrangement joins TRBV7-8 to TRBJ2-5; D ambiguous. The CDR3 DNA reads as TGTGCCAGCAGGTTACACCAAGAGACCCAGTACTTC. It specifies CASRLHQETQYF.